A selection of T cell receptor beta chains follows, all from one sample in a study of PD-1 blockade in classical Hodgkin lymphoma. The method was immunoSEQ multiplex PCR; TCRdb's version includes in-frame clones alone and lacks a portion of them. The sample yields roughly 30,000 clones, about 89% seen once. The specimen was CD4+ T cells from blood. All receptors come from a human donor with classical Hodgkin lymphoma. Each CDR3 is given with its conserved first and last residue. D genes are given only for firm matches. Clone size is not always given. Where it is, it says once, few, many or a class for expanded clones.

clone_size	v_call	j_call	d_call	cdr3_aa	cdr3_nt
-	TRBV4-1	TRBJ1-5	-	CASSQFFQLNQPQHF	TGCGCCAGCAGCCAATTCTTCCAGTTAAATCAGCCCCAGCATTTT
once	TRBV2	TRBJ2-5	TRBD1	CASSEGTGTMFLTGTQYF	TGTGCCAGCAGTGAAGGGACAGGTACCATGTTCTTGACGGGGACCCAGTACTTC
-	TRBV28	TRBJ1-2	-	CASSSGAVTNYGYTF	TGTGCCAGCAGTTCAGGTGCAGTTACTAACTATGGCTACACCTTC
few	TRBV20-1	TRBJ1-1	-	CSEGWQGRVF	TGCAGTGAGGGTTGGCAGGGCCGGGTCTTT
-	TRBV27	TRBJ2-1	-	CASSKAGGRYNEQFF	TGTGCCAGCAGCAAAGCAGGAGGCCGGTACAATGAGCAGTTCTTC
-	TRBV20-1	TRBJ1-1	-	CSAELTEAFF	TGCAGTGCCGAGCTCACTGAAGCTTTCTTT
-	TRBV5-1	TRBJ2-7	-	CASSFQPSPPYEQYF	TGCGCCAGCAGCTTCCAGCCTTCCCCACCCTACGAGCAGTACTTC
-	TRBV11-2	TRBJ1-1	-	CASSLMGASENTEAFF	TGTGCCAGCAGCTTAATGGGGGCAAGTGAGAACACTGAAGCTTTCTTT
-	TRBV29-1	TRBJ2-7	-	CSAGRAPYEQYF	TGCAGCGCTGGTCGGGCCCCCTACGAGCAGTACTTC
-	TRBV7-9	TRBJ2-3	-	CASSLGTDTDTQYF	TGTGCCAGCAGCTTAGGGACGGACACAGATACGCAGTATTTT
-	TRBV5-6	TRBJ1-2	-	CASSLMGQVAYGYTF	TGTGCCAGCAGCTTAATGGGGCAGGTGGCATATGGCTACACCTTC
-	TRBV11-3	TRBJ1-1	TRBD1	CASSLSVDREAFF	TGTGCCAGCAGCCTTAGCGTGGACAGGGAAGCTTTCTTT
-	TRBV4-2	TRBJ1-1	-	CASSQEAATEAFF	TGTGCCAGCAGCCAAGAGGCGGCAACTGAAGCTTTCTTT
-	TRBV7-8	TRBJ2-7	-	CASSLEARSLEQYF	TGTGCCAGCAGCTTAGAGGCTAGGAGCCTCGAGCAGTACTTC
-	TRBV5-1	TRBJ1-2	-	CASSSPGGYTF	TGCGCCAGCAGCAGCCCGGGGGGCTACACCTTC